Listed below are T cell receptor beta chains from one sample, sequenced in a study of blood T cell repertoires in COVID-19. TCRdb's table, derived via immunoSEQ multiplex PCR, lists solely in-frame clones and lacks some. The sample includes about 180,000 clones, 87% seen only once; the top ten take under 15%. Specimen: peripheral blood. These receptors were taken from a woman in her 70s with COVID-19, enrolled during active disease. Each CDR3 is given with its conserved first and last residue. The D gene is left open where the match is weak. Clone size is not always given. Where it is, it says once, few, many or a class for expanded clones.

>-|TRBJ1-1|-|TRBV5-4
TGTGCCACCTATCCCTCTGAAGCTTTCTTT
CATYPSEAFF
>-|TRBJ1-5|-|TRBV18
TGTGCCAGCTCTCAGGGGCCTGGGCATCAGCCCCAGCATTTT
CASSQGPGHQPQHF
>-|TRBJ2-5|-|TRBV5-4
TGTGCCAGCAGTCCTATAAGCGGGCGGTACCAAGAGACCCAGTACTTC
CASSPISGRYQETQYF
>-|TRBJ1-1|-|TRBV3-1/TRBV3-2
TGTGCCAGCAGCCAAGTGACAGCCAACACTGAAGCTTTCTTT
CASSQVTANTEAFF
>TRBD2|TRBJ2-5|-|TRBV5-5
TGTGCCAGCAGCTTGGCAGTAGCGGGATCCCAAGAGACCCAGTACTTC
CASSLAVAGSQETQYF
>-|TRBJ2-7|-|TRBV28
TGTGCCAGCAGTTTTATGGGCGGGAATCTATACGAGCAGTACTTC
CASSFMGGNLYEQYF
>-|TRBJ2-3|-|TRBV7-9
TGTGCCAGCAGCTTAGACGGACAAATAAGGACAGATACGCAGTATTTT
CASSLDGQIRTDTQYF
>TRBD2|TRBJ2-1|-|TRBV23-1
TGCGCCCATTCTCTAGCGGGATACAGTGAGCAGTTCTTC
CAHSLAGYSEQFF
>TRBD1|TRBJ2-7|-|TRBV5-4
TGTGCCAGCAGCCCAAGGACAGGATCTTACGAGCAGTACTTC
CASSPRTGSYEQYF
>-|TRBJ2-7|-|TRBV6-6
TGTGCCAGCGCCTACAGGGTCTCCTACGAGCAGTACTTC
CASAYRVSYEQYF
>TRBD1|TRBJ1-5|-|TRBV2
TGTGCCAGCAGTGAAGCGGGTCAGGGGGGTCAGCCCCAGCATTTT
CASSEAGQGGQPQHF
>-|TRBJ2-1|-|TRBV7-9
TGTGCCAGCAGCCTCTATGGGGCTGAGCAGTTCTTC
CASSLYGAEQFF
>TRBD1|TRBJ1-5|-|TRBV5-1
TGCGCCAGCAGCTCGGGACAGGACAATCAGCCCCAGCATTTT
CASSSGQDNQPQHF
>-|TRBJ2-6|-|TRBV7-3
TGTGCCAGCAGCTTACCAGGGGTATCTGGGGCCAACGTCCTGACTTTC
CASSLPGVSGANVLTF
>TRBD2|TRBJ2-7|few|TRBV20-1
TGCAGTGCTAGTGGAACCGGGACTATGGACGAGCAGTACTTC
CSASGTGTMDEQYF
>-|TRBJ2-3|-|TRBV21-1
TGTGCCAGCAGCAAAGACCCTAGCGGGAGCTCGAATTTTCCAGATACGCAGTATTTT
CASSKDPSGSSNFPDTQYF
>TRBD1|TRBJ1-5|-|TRBV28
TGTGCCAGCAGTTGGGACAGGGCCCATCAGCCCCAGCATTTT
CASSWDRAHQPQHF
>TRBD1|TRBJ1-2|few|TRBV28
TGTGCCAGCAGGATACAGGGGCTTGGCTACACCTTC
CASRIQGLGYTF
>-|TRBJ2-1|-|TRBV27
TGTGCCAGCAGACCGGACTACGACAATGAGCAGTTCTTC
CASRPDYDNEQFF
>TRBD1|TRBJ2-7|-|TRBV14
TGTGCCAGCAGCCAAGGGGGACAGGGACGCTACGAGCAGTACTTC
CASSQGGQGRYEQYF
>-|TRBJ1-1|-|TRBV10-3
TGTGCCATCAGTGGGCAGGGTCCTGAAGCTTTCTTT
CAISGQGPEAFF
>-|TRBJ2-1|-|TRBV11-2
TGTGCCAGTGAGACCAGGGTGGTCTCCTACAATGAGCAGTTCTTC
CASETRVVSYNEQFF
>-|TRBJ1-5|-|TRBV2
TGTGCCAGCAGAGAAGGGCGGATTAATCAGCCCCAGCATTTT
CASREGRINQPQHF